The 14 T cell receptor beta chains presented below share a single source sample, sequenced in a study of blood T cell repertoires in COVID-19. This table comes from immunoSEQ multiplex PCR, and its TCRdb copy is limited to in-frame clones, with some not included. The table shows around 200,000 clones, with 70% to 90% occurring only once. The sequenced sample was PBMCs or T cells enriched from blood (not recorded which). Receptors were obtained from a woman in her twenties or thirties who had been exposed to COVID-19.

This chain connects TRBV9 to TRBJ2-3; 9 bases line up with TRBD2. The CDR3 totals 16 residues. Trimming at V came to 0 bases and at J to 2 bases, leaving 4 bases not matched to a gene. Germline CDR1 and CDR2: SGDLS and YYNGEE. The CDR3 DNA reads TGTGCCAGCAGCGTAGGCGGGGGGGCCCCCACAGATACGCAGTATTTT. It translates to CASSVGGGAPTDTQYF.

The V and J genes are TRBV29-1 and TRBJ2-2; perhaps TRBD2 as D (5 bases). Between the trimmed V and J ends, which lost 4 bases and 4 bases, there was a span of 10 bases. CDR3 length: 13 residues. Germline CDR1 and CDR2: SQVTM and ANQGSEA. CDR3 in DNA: TGCAGCGTTGTCGGGATGGGCACCGGGGAGCTGTTTTTT. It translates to CSVVGMGTGELFF.

The CDR3 loop is CSVSDRQGNTIYF. DNA of the CDR3: TGCAGCGTCTCCGACAGGCAGGGAAACACCATATATTTT. The genes are TRBV29-1 and TRBJ1-3; a possible D gene is TRBD1 (6 bases). V lost 6 bases and J 4 bases, leaving 13 bases between the germline ends. There are 13 residues in the CDR3. Germline assignment: CDR1 SQVTM and CDR2 ANQGSEA.

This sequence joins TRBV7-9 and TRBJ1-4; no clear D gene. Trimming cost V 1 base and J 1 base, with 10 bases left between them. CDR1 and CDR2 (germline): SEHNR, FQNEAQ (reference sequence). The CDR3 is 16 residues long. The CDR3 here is CASSLGGSLTNEKLFF. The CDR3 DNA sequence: TGTGCCAGCAGCTTAGGAGGAAGCCTAACTAATGAAAAACTGTTTTTT. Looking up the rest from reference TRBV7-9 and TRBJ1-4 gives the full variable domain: DTGVSQNPRHKITKRGQNVTFRCDPISEHNRLYWYRQTLGQGPEFLTYFQNEAQLEKSRLLSDRFSAERPKGSFSTLEIQRTEQGDSAMYLCASSLGGSLTNEKLFFGSGTQLSVL.

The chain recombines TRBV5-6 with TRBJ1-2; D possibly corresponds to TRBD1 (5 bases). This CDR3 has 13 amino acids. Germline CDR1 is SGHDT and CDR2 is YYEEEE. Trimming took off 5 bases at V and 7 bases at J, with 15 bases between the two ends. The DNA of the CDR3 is TGTGCCAGCAGAAAACAGGATACAGGTGGCTACACCTTC. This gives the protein CASRKQDTGGYTF. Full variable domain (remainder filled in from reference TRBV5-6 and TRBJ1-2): DAGVTQSPTHLIKTRGQQVTLRCSPKSGHDTVSWYQQALGQGPQFIFQYYEEEERQRGNFPDRFSGHQFPNYSSELNVNALLLGDSALYLCASRKQDTGGYTFGSGTRLTVV.

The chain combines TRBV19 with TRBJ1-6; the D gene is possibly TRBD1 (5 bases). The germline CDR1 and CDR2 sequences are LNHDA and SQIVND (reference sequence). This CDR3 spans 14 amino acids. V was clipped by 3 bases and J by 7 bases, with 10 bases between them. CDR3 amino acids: CASSIDNRNSPLHF. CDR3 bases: TGTGCCAGTAGTATTGACAACAGGAATTCACCCCTCCACTTT.

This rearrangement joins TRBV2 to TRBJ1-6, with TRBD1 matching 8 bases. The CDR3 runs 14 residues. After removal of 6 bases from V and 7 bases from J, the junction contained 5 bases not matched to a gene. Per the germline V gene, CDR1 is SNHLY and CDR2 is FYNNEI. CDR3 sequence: CASRDRGGNSPLHF. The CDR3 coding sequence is TGTGCCAGCAGAGACAGGGGCGGCAATTCACCCCTCCACTTT. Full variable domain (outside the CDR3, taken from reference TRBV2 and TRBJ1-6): EPEVTQTPSHQVTQMGQEVILRCVPISNHLYFYWYRQILGQKVEFLVSFYNNEISEKSEIFDDQFSVERPDGSNFTLKIRSTKLEDSAMYFCASRDRGGNSPLHFGNGTRLTVT.

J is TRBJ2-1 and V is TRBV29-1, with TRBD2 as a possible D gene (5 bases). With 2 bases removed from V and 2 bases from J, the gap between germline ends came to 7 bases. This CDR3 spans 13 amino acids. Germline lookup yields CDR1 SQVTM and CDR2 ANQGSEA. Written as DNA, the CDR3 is TGCAGCGTTGAACGGGGAACCTACAATGAGCAGTTCTTC. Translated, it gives CSVERGTYNEQFF.

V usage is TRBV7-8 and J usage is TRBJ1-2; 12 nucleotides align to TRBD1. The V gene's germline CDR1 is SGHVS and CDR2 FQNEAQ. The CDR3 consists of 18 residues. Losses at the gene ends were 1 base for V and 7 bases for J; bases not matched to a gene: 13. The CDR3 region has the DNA TGTGCCAGCAGCTTAGAACCAGGGACAGGGGGCGGATCGAGTGGCTACACCTTC. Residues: CASSLEPGTGGGSSGYTF.

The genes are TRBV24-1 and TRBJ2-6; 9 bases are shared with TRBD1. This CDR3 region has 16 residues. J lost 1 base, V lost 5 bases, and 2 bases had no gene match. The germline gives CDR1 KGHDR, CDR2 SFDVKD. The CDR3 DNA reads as TGTGCCACCAGTGGGACAGGGGCTTCTGGGGCCAACGTCCTGACTTTC. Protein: CATSGTGASGANVLTF.

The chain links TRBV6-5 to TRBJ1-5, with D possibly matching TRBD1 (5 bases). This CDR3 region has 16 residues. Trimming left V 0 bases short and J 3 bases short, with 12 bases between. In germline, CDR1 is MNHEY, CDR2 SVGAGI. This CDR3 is CASSYSGAGINQPQHF. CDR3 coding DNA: TGTGCCAGCAGTTACTCAGGGGCAGGGATCAATCAGCCCCAGCATTTT.

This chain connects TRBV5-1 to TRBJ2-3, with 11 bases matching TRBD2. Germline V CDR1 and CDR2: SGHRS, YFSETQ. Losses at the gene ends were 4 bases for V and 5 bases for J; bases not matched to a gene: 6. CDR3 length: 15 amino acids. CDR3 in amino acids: CASSISGGAEDTQYF. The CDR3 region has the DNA TGCGCCAGCAGCATTAGCGGGGGGGCGGAAGATACGCAGTATTTT.

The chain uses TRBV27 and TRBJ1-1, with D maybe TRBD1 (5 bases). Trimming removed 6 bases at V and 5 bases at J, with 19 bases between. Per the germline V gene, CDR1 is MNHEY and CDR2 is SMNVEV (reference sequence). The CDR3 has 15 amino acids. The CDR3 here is CASSPAQEGSTEAFF. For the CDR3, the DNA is TGTGCCAGCAGCCCAGCCCAGGAGGGGAGTACTGAAGCTTTCTTT.

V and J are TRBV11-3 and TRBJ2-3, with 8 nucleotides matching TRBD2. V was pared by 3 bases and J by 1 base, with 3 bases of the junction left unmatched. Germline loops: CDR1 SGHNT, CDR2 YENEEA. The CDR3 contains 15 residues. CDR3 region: CASSFRGGGTDTQYF. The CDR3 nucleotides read TGTGCCAGCAGCTTCCGGGGGGGCGGCACAGATACGCAGTATTTT.